This entry is about one T cell receptor (beta chain). How the authors handled the data: Estimates of nucleated cell counts were drawn from the amplification of reference gene primers. Clones were read by immunoSEQ multiplex PCR, and TCRdb kept only the in-frame ones, dropping some. V and J calls and clone size are copied from that table; D and trimming were computed from the DNA. Here the sample spans 310,000 or so clones, roughly 92% being singletons. This sample is drawn from a study of blood T cell repertoires in COVID-19. Study overall: Samples came from the United States, Italy and Spain, spanning acute and convalescent COVID-19. PBMCs, B-cell-depleted T cells, or T cells were the source of the cDNA or gDNA that made up the material.

The CDR3 covers 14 residues. Germline CDR1 is WNHNN and CDR2 is SYGVQD (reference sequence). The V end lost 0 bases, the J end lost 3 bases, and 9 bases lay between the germline ends. The chain links TRBV10-1 to TRBJ2-7, with D possibly TRBD1 on 5 matching bases. The sequencing sample was made of peripheral blood. The clonotype was recovered from a woman aged 25-40 years with COVID-19, enrolled during active disease. Here the CDR3 reads CASSESITGYEQYF. CDR3 nucleotides: TGCGCCAGCAGTGAGTCGATTACAGGCTACGAGCAGTACTTC.